The following is a TCR beta chain sequence with its context. Its target is not known. Both 60 Vbeta primers and 13 Jbeta primers went into the PCR. The repertoire was sequenced with immunoSEQ multiplex PCR; TCRdb's copy has only in-frame clones and lacks some. Its clone listing holds around 70,000 clones. CDR3 length equals 15 residues. In germline, CDR1 is SGHVS, CDR2 FQNEAQ. V was clipped by 0 bases and J by 10 bases; unmatched bases: 8. The record originates from a study of cytomegalovirus exposure and HLA in healthy donors. Study overall: Clustering assigned around 77% of the roughly 430 genotyped donors to the Caucasian-associated ancestry cluster.

Study observations and caveats: Indistinguishable V segments, including TRBV6-2 and TRBV6-3, were excluded.

The rearrangement joins TRBV7-8 to TRBJ1-4; 7 positions agree with TRBD1. Sequencing input: PBMCs. The source of this sequence is a woman in her forties in good health and CMV-seropositive. CDR3 region: CASSLAAGGGVKLFF. The CDR3 nucleotides are TGTGCCAGCAGCTTAGCGGCAGGGGGAGGAGTAAAACTGTTTTTT.